A selection of T cell receptor beta chains follows, all from one sample in a study of control samples from healthy donors and cancer patients. Sequenced by immunoSEQ multiplex PCR; TCRdb stores in-frame clones only, minus some. Here the sample spans around 120,000 clones, approximately 90% being singletons. Sequenced: blood. The receptors originated from a woman between 70 and 85 years old in good health. CDR3s include the opening cysteine and the closing phenylalanine or tryptophan. The D gene is left open where the match is weak. Not all rows give a size; the values are once, few, many and, for expanded clones, a class.

v_gene	abundance	j_gene	d_gene	CDR3nt	CDR3aa
TRBV15	few	TRBJ2-2	-	TGTGCCACCAGGTTTGCAGGCACCGGGGAGCTGTTTTTT	CATRFAGTGELFF
TRBV4-1	-	TRBJ1-1	-	TGCGCCAGCAGCCAAGCTGGGAGGGGAAACACTGAAGCTTTCTTT	CASSQAGRGNTEAFF
TRBV15	-	TRBJ2-7	-	TGTGCCACCAGCAGAGTAAGGACCTACGAGCAGTACTTC	CATSRVRTYEQYF
TRBV18	-	TRBJ2-2	-	TGTGCCAGCTCCCCGGCGACGGTAAACACCGGGGAGCTGTTTTTT	CASSPATVNTGELFF
TRBV6-1	once	TRBJ2-6	-	TGTGCCAGCAGTGAAGGGTGGGCCGGGGCCAACGTCCTGACTTTC	CASSEGWAGANVLTF
TRBV7-9	-	TRBJ1-1	-	TGTGCCAGCAGCTTAGGAGGGAAGGCGGAAGCTTTCTTT	CASSLGGKAEAFF
TRBV21-1	-	TRBJ2-7	-	TGTGCCAGCAGCAAAGGGGGATCTCGACCCGACGAGCAGTACTTC	CASSKGGSRPDEQYF
TRBV11-2	-	TRBJ2-5	-	TGTGCCAGCAGCCTGGGACATGTGCAGACCCAGTACTTC	CASSLGHVQTQYF
TRBV19	-	TRBJ2-2	-	TGTGCCAGTAGTTCGCGCACCGGGGAGCTGTTTTTT	CASSSRTGELFF
TRBV6-5	-	TRBJ2-7	TRBD2	TGTGCCAGCAGTCCCCTAGCGGGGCAAGTCTACGAGCAGTACTTC	CASSPLAGQVYEQYF
TRBV5-1	-	TRBJ2-1	TRBD2	TGCGCCAGCAGCTGGGGACTAGCGGGGGGGCTTTACGGTGAGCAGTTCTTC	CASSWGLAGGLYGEQFF
TRBV19	-	TRBJ1-5	-	TGTGCCAGTAGGAGGGGTAGCAATCAGCCCCAGCATTTT	CASRRGSNQPQHF
TRBV7-6	-	TRBJ2-7	-	TGTGCCAGCAGCTGGGGAAACTACGAGCAGTACTTC	CASSWGNYEQYF
TRBV4-1	-	TRBJ1-5	-	TGCGCCAGCAGCCAAAGAGTCGGTCAGCCCCAGCATTTT	CASSQRVGQPQHF
TRBV19	-	TRBJ1-5	-	TGTGCCAGTAGAAGGGACACCAATCAGCCCCAGCATTTT	CASRRDTNQPQHF
TRBV29-1	-	TRBJ2-3	-	TGCAGCGTTTTGCCCGAATCAGATACGCAGTATTTT	CSVLPESDTQYF
TRBV7-3	-	TRBJ2-6	-	TGTGCCAGCAGCTCCGGCCAGGGTGGTGGGGCCAACGTCCTGACTTTC	CASSSGQGGGANVLTF
TRBV19	few	TRBJ1-5	TRBD1	TGTGCCAGTAGTATTCACAGGGGGCGGGATCAGCCCCAGCATTTT	CASSIHRGRDQPQHF
TRBV12-3/TRBV12-4	-	TRBJ1-3	-	TGTGCCAGCAGTTTTTATGCGGGAAACACCATATATTTT	CASSFYAGNTIYF
TRBV5-8	-	TRBJ2-2	TRBD1	TGTGCCAGCAGATACCTCCCCGGGACAGTCACCGGGGAGCTGTTTTTT	CASRYLPGTVTGELFF
TRBV3-1/TRBV3-2	-	TRBJ2-7	-	TGTGCCAGCAGTCCGGGACATTCCTACGAGCAGTACTTC	CASSPGHSYEQYF
TRBV19	-	TRBJ1-1	TRBD1	TGTGCCAGTAGTATTTTGGGACAGGGTGGAACTGAAGCTTTCTTT	CASSILGQGGTEAFF
TRBV10-2	-	TRBJ2-1	-	TGCGCCAGCAGTCGGCAAGGATACAATGAGCAGTTCTTC	CASSRQGYNEQFF
TRBV5-5	-	TRBJ2-7	-	TGTGCCAGCAGCTTGAATCTTGACAGACAAAGCTCCTACGAGCAGTACTTC	CASSLNLDRQSSYEQYF
TRBV7-2	-	TRBJ1-4	TRBD1	TGTGCCAGCAGCCGGCAACAGGGGCCTAATGAAAAACTGTTTTTT	CASSRQQGPNEKLFF
TRBV14	once	TRBJ2-1	-	TGTGCCAGCAGCCAAGATGGGGGTGAGCAGTTCTTC	CASSQDGGEQFF
TRBV20-1	-	TRBJ2-1	TRBD1	TGCAGTGCTCGTGAGACAGGGCTACCCTACAATGAGCAGTTCTTC	CSARETGLPYNEQFF
TRBV6-6	-	TRBJ1-3	-	TGTGCCAGCAGTTACCCAATGGACAGCCCTGGAAACACCATATATTTT	CASSYPMDSPGNTIYF
TRBV3-1/TRBV3-2	-	TRBJ2-1	-	TGTGCCAGCAGCCACCCGGGCCCAGGGCGCTCCTACAATGAGCAGTTCTTC	CASSHPGPGRSYNEQFF
TRBV9	-	TRBJ1-1	TRBD1	TGTGCCAGCAGCGAGGGGACAGGGTTGTCTGAAGCTTTCTTT	CASSEGTGLSEAFF
TRBV7-9	-	TRBJ2-1	TRBD1	TGTGCCAGCAGCGCTGATCCGGGACAGGGGGCCTACAATGAGCAGTTCTTC	CASSADPGQGAYNEQFF
TRBV7-2	-	TRBJ2-1	TRBD2	TGTGCCAGCAGCCATACCGGGACTAGCGGGGGTCGACGTAATGAGCAGTTCTTC	CASSHTGTSGGRRNEQFF
TRBV9	-	TRBJ2-5	-	TGTGCCAGCAGCGTAGTTAGCCGAGAGACCCAGTACTTC	CASSVVSRETQYF
TRBV6-5	-	TRBJ2-2	TRBD1	TGTGCCAGCACCAAGGACAGGCCGAACACCGGGGAGCTGTTTTTT	CASTKDRPNTGELFF
TRBV29-1	once	TRBJ1-1	-	TGCAGCGTTGGGGGGGTAAACACTGAAGCTTTCTTT	CSVGGVNTEAFF
TRBV20-1	-	TRBJ1-1	-	TGCAGTGCTAGTGCCCTTTCGGGCGCTGAAGCTTTCTTT	CSASALSGAEAFF
TRBV7-9	-	TRBJ1-5	-	TGTGCCAGCAGCTTAGATGGGAATCAGCCCCAGCATTTT	CASSLDGNQPQHF
TRBV5-1	-	TRBJ2-1	TRBD2	TGCGCCAGCAGCCAGACTAGCGGGGGATACAATGAGCAGTTCTTC	CASSQTSGGYNEQFF
TRBV5-1	-	TRBJ2-5	-	TGCGCCAGCAGCTTGGCGGGGGAGACCCAGTACTTC	CASSLAGETQYF